This T cell receptor (beta chain) was recovered during a study of T-cell memory formation after mild COVID-19. Study in general: There were largely donor-specific TCR clusters.

This CDR3 has 13 residues. Germline CDR1 SGHRS, CDR2 YFSETQ. V lost 2 bases and J lost 1, with 7 bases in between. This clonotype was seen ten or more times. Its cognate antigen is unknown. Regarding the study as a whole: Researchers could not confirm that second-wave clones peaking on day 37 targeted SARS-CoV-2.

Each CDR3 protein is one row after TCRdb ran MiXCR on the 5' RACE reads. The sample lists 380,000 or so distinct CDR3 sequences, 13% to 15% occurring once. This clonotype was sampled from a man between 18 and 35 years old who had mild COVID-19 (a few samples of this study predate the infection). Cell type and time point are not known. The specimen sequenced was PBMCs or a T cell subset sorted from them (not recorded which). The chain joins TRBV5-1 to TRBJ2-7, with a possible D match to TRBD2 (5 bases). The CDR3 here is CASSFGMSYEQYF. DNA for the CDR3: TGCGCCAGCAGCTTCGGGATGTCCTACGAGCAGTACTTC.